The clone carrying this TCR beta chain has more than one count but fewer than ten. This specimen belongs to a study of blood T cell repertoires in COVID-19. Assay used: immunoSEQ multiplex PCR; TCRdb lists only in-frame clones, some missing. The table lists roughly 250,000 clones, roughly 88% of them singletons. The CDR3 contains 16 residues. Germline lookup yields CDR1 MGHRA and CDR2 YSYEKL. Losses at the gene ends were 1 base for V and 6 bases for J; bases not matched to a gene: 9. The sequencing input was PBMCs or T cells enriched from blood (not recorded which). The chain recombines TRBV4-1 with TRBJ1-2, with 9 positions matching TRBD1. The sequence was collected from a woman aged 25 to 39 who had recovered from COVID-19. The CDR3, as DNA: TGCGCCAGCAGCCAAGCTCCCGGACAGGGGAAAGATGGCTACACCTTC. Translation gives CASSQAPGQGKDGYTF.